This TCR beta chain was recorded in a study of blood T cell repertoires in COVID-19. Study-wide context: Acute-phase and convalescent COVID-19 samples originated in the United States, Italy and Spain. T cells, B-cell-depleted T cells, or PBMCs supplied cDNA or gDNA.

A single count supports this clone. Using immunoSEQ multiplex PCR, the repertoire was profiled, and TCRdb retains in-frame clones only, with some absent. This repertoire shows over 150,000 clones, around 86% found once; its top ten account for roughly 0.53%. The sample taken for sequencing was peripheral blood. This receptor was obtained from a man aged 60 to 69 with COVID-19, enrolled during active disease.

The CDR3 DNA follows: TGTGCCAGCAGCCCCCTACCTACTAGCACAGATACGCAGTATTTT. It translates to CASSPLPTSTDTQYF. The V and J genes are TRBV7-2 and TRBJ2-3; no clear D. Between the trimmed V and J ends, which lost 5 bases and 0 bases, there was a span of 12 bases. This CDR3 is built from 15 residues. Germline assignment: CDR1 SGHTA and CDR2 FQGNSA.